The following is a T cell receptor beta chain sequence with its context. Its antigen is unknown. Use of 60 Vbeta and 13 Jbeta primers characterized the PCR. Measured with immunoSEQ multiplex PCR; TCRdb has only the in-frame clones, and not every one. The table lists 150,000 to 200,000 clones, about 81% of them singletons. Germline loops: CDR1 MNHEY, CDR2 SMNVEV (reference sequence). V gave up 9 bases and J gave up 5 bases, with 14 bases separating them. This CDR3 region has 12 residues. This record belongs to a study of cytomegalovirus exposure and HLA in healthy donors. Study observations and caveats: CMV serostatus was the only immune exposure information that was available.

Material for sequencing was PBMCs. V and J are TRBV27 and TRBJ2-7; D is possibly TRBD1 (5 bases). The receptor was derived from a woman aged 25 to 39 in good health and CMV-seronegative. CDR3 amino acids: CASRGSAHEQYF. CDR3 DNA sequence: TGTGCCAGTAGGGGATCGGCCCACGAGCAGTACTTC.